This T cell receptor beta chain originates from a study of T cell responses to AZD1222 COVID-19 vaccine (dated by TCRdb to the early 2020s). For the wider study: TCR sequencing covered over 230 trial participants: 200 to 220 given two doses of AZD1222 and about 26 given two doses of MenACWY control vaccine. Trial participants were enrolled into age subgroups of 18-55, 56-69 and 70-plus years, which contained about 160, 30 and 59 TCR-sequenced participants, respectively.

The investigation overall reported the following: The 56-69-year group was small, and its depth increase did not reach significance, likely because of low power. A significant rise in spike-specific TCR breadth and depth was observed after two AZD1222 doses relative to day 0 and relative to MenACWY recipients. Because no samples from the day 14 peak response were available, repertoires could be characterized only after the peak T cell response. The vaccine-associated CD4 TCRs covered the entire spike protein, and the dominant responses fell in regions 160-218 and 743-854. Conclusions about previously exposed vaccinees are limited, since just six AZD1222 recipients were seropositive for SARS-CoV-2 at baseline. Reportedly, almost half of the unique spike-specific TCRs recognized epitopes lying outside the regions that are mutated in the B.1.351 and B.1.1.7 variants. Participants were mostly white British and included more females than males, and it was suggested by the authors that clonal diversity may have been underestimated.

The CDR3 regions of human TCRbeta chains were subjected to immunosequencing. The paper's data handling went like this. TCRs in the repertoires were matched against a reference library of SARS-CoV-2-specific TCRs that had been generated with the MIRA antigen-specificity platform. Breadth meant the fraction of unique TCRs that were SARS-CoV-2-associated, whereas depth meant the fraction of total T cells that were SARS-CoV-2-associated. Using the MIRA data, each spike-specific TCR was assigned both to the spike region to which the TCR was reactive and to a CD4 or CD8 class. Log10-transformed breadth and depth values were compared by one-way ANOVA with Sidak's multiple comparisons tests. TCRdb took this table from immuneACCESS and kept in-frame rearrangements with V and J called. Such tables lack part of the clones; where checked against another copy, unresolved V genes explain under half of the gap, and the rest is unexplained. Clonal size and the V and J genes are those of that table, whereas D and trimming came from the DNA. In all, the sample holds approximately 80,000 clones, and 70% to 90% of those were seen once. The ten top clones hold around 3.7% of the sample.

As for this clone: This receptor's antigen is unknown. Base qualities are missing; no much larger clone stands one base away.

The CDR3 goes from the cysteine to the phenylalanine over 15 residues. The kept DNA is CDR3 alone, 45 bases in frame from the first base. V is clipped by 5 bases and J by 3 bases, and the sequence between their germline boundaries is 17 bases long. For CDR1 and CDR2, the germline V gene (reference sequence) lists LNHDA and SQIVND. Per the publication, the time point label means: about 28 days (+/-7) after the second vaccine dose. AZD1222 recipients with second doses at about 4 weeks or about 12 weeks were pooled, because spike-specific TCR depth and breadth did not differ between schedules. Vaccinee samples were obtained from the UK trials COV001 and COV002, which included a single-blind randomized controlled phase 2/3 trial of AZD1222 (ChAdOx1 nCoV-19) in healthy adults. Trial participant PBMC samples were collected at day 0 and day 28 after the second dose for TCRbeta chain sequencing.

This TCR was sampled from an adult who received the AZD1222 COVID-19 vaccine. The chain links TRBV19 with TRBJ2-7; TRBD1 is perhaps the D gene, given 5 matching bases. Material: peripheral blood, obtained 28 days after the second AZD1222 dose. In nucleotides, the sequence is TGTGCCAGTAGTCCAGGGCCGCCAAGACTCTACGAGCAGTACTTC. Translation gives CASSPGPPRLYEQYF.